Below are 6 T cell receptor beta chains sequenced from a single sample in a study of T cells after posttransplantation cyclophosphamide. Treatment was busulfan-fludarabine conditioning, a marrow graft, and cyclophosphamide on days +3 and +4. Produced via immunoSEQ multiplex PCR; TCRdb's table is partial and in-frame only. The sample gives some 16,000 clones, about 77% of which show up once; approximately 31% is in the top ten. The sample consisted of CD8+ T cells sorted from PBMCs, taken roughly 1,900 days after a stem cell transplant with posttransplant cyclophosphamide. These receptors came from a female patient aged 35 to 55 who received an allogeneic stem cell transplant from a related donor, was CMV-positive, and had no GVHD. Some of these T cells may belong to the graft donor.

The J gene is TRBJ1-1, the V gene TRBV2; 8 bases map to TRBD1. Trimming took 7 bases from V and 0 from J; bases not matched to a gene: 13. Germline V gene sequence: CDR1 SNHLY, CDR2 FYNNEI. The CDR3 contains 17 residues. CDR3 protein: CASILGQGMPVNTEAFF. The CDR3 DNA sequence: TGTGCCAGCATCCTAGGACAGGGTATGCCCGTGAACACTGAAGCTTTCTTT.

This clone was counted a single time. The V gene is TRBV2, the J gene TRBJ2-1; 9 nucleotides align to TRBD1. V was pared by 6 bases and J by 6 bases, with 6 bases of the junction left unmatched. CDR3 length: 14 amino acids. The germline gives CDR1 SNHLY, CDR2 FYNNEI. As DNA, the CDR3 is TGTGCCAGCAGCCCGGGACAGGGCGTCAATGAGCAGTTCTTC. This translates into CASSPGQGVNEQFF.

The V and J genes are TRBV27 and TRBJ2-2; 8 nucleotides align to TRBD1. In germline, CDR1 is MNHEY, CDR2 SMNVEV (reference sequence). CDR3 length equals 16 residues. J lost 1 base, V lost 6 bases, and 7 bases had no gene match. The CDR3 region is CASSFLGQGNTGELFF. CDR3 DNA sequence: TGTGCCAGCAGCTTCCTCGGACAGGGGAACACCGGGGAGCTGTTTTTT.

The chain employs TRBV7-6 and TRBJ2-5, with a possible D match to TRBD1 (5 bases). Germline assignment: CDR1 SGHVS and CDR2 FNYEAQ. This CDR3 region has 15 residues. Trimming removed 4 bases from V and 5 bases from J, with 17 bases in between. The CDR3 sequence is CASSSPGPSRETQYF. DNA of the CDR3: TGTGCCAGCAGCTCCCCAGGGCCGAGTAGGGAGACCCAGTACTTC.

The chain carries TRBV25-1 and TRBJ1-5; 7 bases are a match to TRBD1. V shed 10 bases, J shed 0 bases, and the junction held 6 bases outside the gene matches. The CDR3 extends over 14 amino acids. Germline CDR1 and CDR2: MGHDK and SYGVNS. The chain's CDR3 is CATGTASSNQPQHF. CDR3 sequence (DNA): TGTGCCACGGGGACAGCAAGTAGCAATCAGCCCCAGCATTTT. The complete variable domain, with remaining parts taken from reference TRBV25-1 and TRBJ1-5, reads EADIYQTPRYLVIGTGKKITLECSQTMGHDKMYWYQQDPGMELHLIHYSYGVNSTEKGDLSSESTVSRIRTEHFPLTLESARPSHTSQYLCATGTASSNQPQHFGDGTRLSIL.

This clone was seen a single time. The CDR3 is CASSLWRGMDEQFF. In DNA form, the CDR3 reads TGTGCCAGCAGCTTATGGCGGGGGATGGATGAGCAGTTCTTC. This sequence joins TRBV5-5 and TRBJ2-1; 7 positions agree with TRBD2. The CDR3 extends over 14 amino acids. J was trimmed by 8 bases and V by 2 bases; bases with no gene match: 7. In germline, CDR1 is SGHKS, CDR2 YYEKEE (reference sequence).